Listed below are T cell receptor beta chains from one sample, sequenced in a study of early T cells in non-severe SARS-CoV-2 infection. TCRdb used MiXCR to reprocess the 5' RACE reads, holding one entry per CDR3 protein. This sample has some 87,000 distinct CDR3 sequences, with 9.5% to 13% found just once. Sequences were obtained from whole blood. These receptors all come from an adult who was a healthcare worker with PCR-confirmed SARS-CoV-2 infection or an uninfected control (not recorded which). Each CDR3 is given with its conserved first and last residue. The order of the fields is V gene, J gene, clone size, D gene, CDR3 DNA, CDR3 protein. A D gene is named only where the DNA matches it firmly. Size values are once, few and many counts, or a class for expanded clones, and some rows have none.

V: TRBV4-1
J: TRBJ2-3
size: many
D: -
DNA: TGCGCCAGCAGCCAAGGAGGTAGCGCGAGGACAGATACGCAGTATTTT
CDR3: CASSQGGSARTDTQYF

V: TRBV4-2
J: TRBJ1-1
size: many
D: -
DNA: TGTGCCAGCAGCCCCGGGGGCTTGGCTGAAGCTTTCTTT
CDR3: CASSPGGLAEAFF

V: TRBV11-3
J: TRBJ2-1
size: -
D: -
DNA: TGTGCCAGCAGCTTAGATCCGGGTTCCAATGAGCGGTTCTTC
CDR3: CASSLDPGSNERFF

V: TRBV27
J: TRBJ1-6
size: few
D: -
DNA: TGTGCCAGCAGTCAACAGGGTATTCGTTCACCCCTCCACTTT
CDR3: CASSQQGIRSPLHF

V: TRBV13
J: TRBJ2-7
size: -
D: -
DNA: TGTGCCAGCAGCTTATCTGGAGGGCCTAACGAGCAGTACTTC
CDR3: CASSLSGGPNEQYF

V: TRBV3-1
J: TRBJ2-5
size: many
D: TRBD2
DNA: TGTGCCAGCAGCACCCAGTCCGGGACTAGAGAGACCCAGTACTTC
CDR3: CASSTQSGTRETQYF

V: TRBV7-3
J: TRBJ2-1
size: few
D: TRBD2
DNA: TGTGCCAGCAGTCCCGGGACTAGCGGGATAAATGAGCAGTTCTTC
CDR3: CASSPGTSGINEQFF

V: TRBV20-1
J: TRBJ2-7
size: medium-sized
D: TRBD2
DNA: TGCAGTGCTCGTACTAGCGGGAACTCCTACGAGCAGTACTTC
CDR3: CSARTSGNSYEQYF

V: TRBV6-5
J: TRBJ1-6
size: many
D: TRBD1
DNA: TGTGCCAGCAGCCGGGACAGGGGAATTGGGGGCTCCTATAATTCACCCCTCCACTTT
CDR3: CASSRDRGIGGSYNSPLHF

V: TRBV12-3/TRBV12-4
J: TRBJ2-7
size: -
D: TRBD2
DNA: TGTGCCAGCAGATTAGCGGGGGGGATTACGGAGCAGTACTTC
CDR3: CASRLAGGITEQYF

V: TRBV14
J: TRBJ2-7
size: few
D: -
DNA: TGTGCCAGCAGCCAACCCTTGACGGGGGCGAAGCAGTACTTC
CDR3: CASSQPLTGAKQYF

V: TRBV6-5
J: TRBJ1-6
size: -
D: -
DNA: TGTGCCAGCAGCAATTTTCCGACAGGCCCTAATTCACCCCTCCACTTT
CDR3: CASSNFPTGPNSPLHF

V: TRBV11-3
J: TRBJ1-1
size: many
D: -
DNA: TGTGCCAGCAACCAGGAAGACACTGAAGCTTTCTTT
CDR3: CASNQEDTEAFF

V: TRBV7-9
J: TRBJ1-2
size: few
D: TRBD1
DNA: TGTGCCAGCAGCTTAGCCCTAGGGGGCGCTCATGGCTACACCTTC
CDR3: CASSLALGGAHGYTF

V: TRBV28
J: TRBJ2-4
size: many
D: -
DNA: TGTGCCAGCAGTTTTTTGTGGGGAGCCAAAAACATTCAGTACTTC
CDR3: CASSFLWGAKNIQYF

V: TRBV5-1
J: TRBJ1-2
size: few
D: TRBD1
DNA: TGCGCCAGCAGCCTGGGACAGGGATTCAGCTATGGCTACACCTTC
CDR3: CASSLGQGFSYGYTF

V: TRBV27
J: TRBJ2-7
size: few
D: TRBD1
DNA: TGTGCCAGCAGTTTAGGCTCAGACACAGGGGTCGAGCAGTACTTC
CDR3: CASSLGSDTGVEQYF

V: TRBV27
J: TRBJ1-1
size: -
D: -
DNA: TGTGCCAGCAGTTCGGCAAGGGAGGCAAACACTGAAGCTTTCTTT
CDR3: CASSSAREANTEAFF

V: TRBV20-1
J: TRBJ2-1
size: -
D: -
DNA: TGCAGTGCTAGGACGCGGGAAAATGAGCAGTTCTTC
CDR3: CSARTRENEQFF

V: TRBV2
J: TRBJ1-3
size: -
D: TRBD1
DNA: TGTGCCAGCAGTCACACTCGGGACAGGGTAATTTCTGGAAACACCATATATTTT
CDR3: CASSHTRDRVISGNTIYF

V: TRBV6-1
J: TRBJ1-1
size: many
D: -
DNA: TGTGCCAGCAGTGCGACCTACAGCACTGAAGCTTTCTTT
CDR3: CASSATYSTEAFF

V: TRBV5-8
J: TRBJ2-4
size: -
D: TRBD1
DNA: TGTGCCAGCACCGAAGGACAGGCTCCTCTCTTC
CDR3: CASTEGQAPLF

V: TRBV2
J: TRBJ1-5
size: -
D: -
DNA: TGTGCCAGCAGTAGGCAGGATAGCAATCAGCCCCAGCATTTT
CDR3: CASSRQDSNQPQHF

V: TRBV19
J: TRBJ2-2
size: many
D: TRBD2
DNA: TGTGCCAGTAGTTCCCCGGGACTAGCGGGAGGAACCGGGGAGCTGTTTTTT
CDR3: CASSSPGLAGGTGELFF

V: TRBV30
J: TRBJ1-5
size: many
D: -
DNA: TGTGCCTGGAGTAACGGGGAGAATCAGCCCCAGCATTTT
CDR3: CAWSNGENQPQHF

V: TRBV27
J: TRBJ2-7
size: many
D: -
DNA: TGTGCCAGCAGTTTGGTTACGGGACGCGAGCAGTACTTC
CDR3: CASSLVTGREQYF

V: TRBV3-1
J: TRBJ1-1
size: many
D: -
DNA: TGTGCCAGCAGCCGAATGGGAAGAGTATCTGAAGCTTTCTTT
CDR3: CASSRMGRVSEAFF